These 13 T cell receptor beta chains came from one sample sequenced in a study of blood T cell repertoires in COVID-19. TCRdb's table, derived via immunoSEQ multiplex PCR, lists solely in-frame clones and lacks some. The data contain around 450,000 clones, 87% of them seen just once; the ten biggest clones take up around 0.64%. The sequenced sample was PBMCs or T cells enriched from blood (not recorded which). These receptors came from a woman aged 18-29 years who had recovered from COVID-19.

The chain is built from TRBV5-1 and TRBJ1-6; no definite D call. V was clipped by 5 bases and J by 5 bases, with 17 bases between them. The CDR3 spans 16 residues. Germline lookup yields CDR1 SGHRS and CDR2 YFSETQ. DNA of the CDR3: TGCGCCAGCAGGTTGTCTGCGGCGGGTGATAATTCACCCCTCCACTTT. It specifies CASRLSAAGDNSPLHF. The complete variable domain, with remaining parts taken from reference TRBV5-1 and TRBJ1-6, reads KAGVTQTPRYLIKTRGQQVTLSCSPISGHRSVSWYQQTPGQGLQFLFEYFSETQRNKGNFPGRFSGRQFSNSRSEMNVSTLELGDSALYLCASRLSAAGDNSPLHFGNGTRLTVT.

This rearrangement joins TRBV10-3 to TRBJ2-5, with 7 bases identical to TRBD2. Germline V gives CDR1 ENHRY, CDR2 SYGVKD. V shed 8 bases and J 5 bases; nucleotides not matched to a gene: 17. CDR3 length equals 16 residues. The CDR3: CAISGVNRTSTETQYF. For the CDR3, the DNA is TGTGCCATCTCTGGAGTTAACAGGACTAGTACCGAGACCCAGTACTTC.

Here the CDR3 reads CASSWDRGTWEPQHF. In DNA form, the CDR3 reads TGTGCCAGCAGCTGGGACAGGGGTACGTGGGAGCCCCAGCATTTT. The rearrangement uses TRBV7-8 and TRBJ1-5; 10 bases agree with TRBD1. Germline V CDR1 and CDR2: SGHVS, FQNEAQ. This CDR3 is built from 15 residues. The ends lost 4 bases at V and 8 bases at J; junction bases unmatched: 8.

J is TRBJ2-6 and V is TRBV19, with 7 positions matching TRBD2. Germline values: CDR1 LNHDA, CDR2 SQIVND (reference sequence). This CDR3 has 17 residues. J lost 0 bases, V lost 3 bases, and 5 bases had no gene match. The DNA for the CDR3 is TGTGCCAGTAGTATCAGCGGGGTGAGCTCTGGGGCCAACGTCCTGACTTTC. Protein: CASSISGVSSGANVLTF.

J is TRBJ1-6 and V is TRBV6-5; 8 bases are shared with TRBD1. Germline assignment: CDR1 MNHEY and CDR2 SVGAGI. The CDR3 has 15 residues. V trimming: 4 bases; J trimming: 4 bases; junction bases outside the gene matches: 3. CDR3 bases: TGTGCCAGCAGTTTGGGACAGGTATATAATTCACCCCTCCACTTT. This codes for CASSLGQVYNSPLHF.

V gene TRBV24-1 combines with J gene TRBJ2-1, with D perhaps matching TRBD1 (6 bases). The germline CDR1 and CDR2 sequences are KGHDR and SFDVKD. CDR3 size: 13 residues. V lost 8 bases and J lost 8, with 15 bases in between. The CDR3 here is CATKAGVGHEQFF. CDR3 DNA sequence: TGTGCCACCAAGGCAGGGGTGGGCCATGAGCAGTTCTTC.

This clone is a singleton in its sample. CDR3 in amino acids: CASSVTGNEKLFF. Here the CDR3 DNA reads TGTGCCAGCAGTGTTACAGGGAATGAAAAACTGTTTTTT. V usage is TRBV2 and J usage is TRBJ1-4; D perhaps matches TRBD1 (6 bases). The CDR3 runs to 13 residues. Germline V gene data show CDR1 as SNHLY and CDR2 as FYNNEI. V was pared by 4 bases and J by 5 bases, with 8 bases between.

The chain links TRBV6-5 to TRBJ1-2; D is ambiguous. Per germline, CDR1 MNHEY and CDR2 SVGAGI. The CDR3 loop spans 13 amino acids. V was cut by 8 bases and J by 1 base, with 11 bases left in between. The CDR3 DNA follows: TGTGCCAGCCTCTCCTTTTTTAACTATGGCTACACCTTC. Its translation: CASLSFFNYGYTF.

This clone was detected only a few times. The rearrangement links TRBV6-5 to TRBJ1-4; 9 positions match TRBD1. The CDR3 sequence is 14 residues long. Germline-derived CDR1 and CDR2 are MNHEY and SVGAGI. Losses at the gene ends were 9 bases for V and 8 bases for J; bases not matched to a gene: 10. The CDR3 DNA follows: TGTGCCAGTAAACTAGGACAGGGGCACGAAAAACTGTTTTTT. It specifies CASKLGQGHEKLFF.

This clone was detected a few times. The chain is built from TRBV6-5 and TRBJ1-1; possibly TRBD1 for D (6 bases). V lost 2 bases and J 11 bases, leaving 12 bases between the germline ends. The CDR3 spans 12 residues. Germline V gives CDR1 MNHEY, CDR2 SVGAGI. The CDR3 spells CASSYGGSGAFF. For the CDR3, the DNA is TGTGCCAGCAGTTACGGGGGCTCCGGCGCTTTCTTT.

V is TRBV2 and J is TRBJ1-3; TRBD1 matches 7 bases. CDR1 and CDR2 from the germline V gene are SNHLY and FYNNEI. The V segment lost 6 bases and the J segment 4 bases; nucleotides outside the gene matches: 3. This CDR3 contains 13 residues. The CDR3 DNA reads as TGTGCCAGCAGGACAGGGCTAGGAAACACCATATATTTT. It specifies CASRTGLGNTIYF.

The V call is TRBV7-8, the J call TRBJ2-5; TRBD2 is a possible D gene (5 bases). The CDR3 spans 11 residues. With 2 bases removed from V and 7 bases from J, the gap between germline ends came to 5 bases. Germline CDR1 is SGHVS and CDR2 is FQNEAQ. The CDR3 spells CASSLSGTQYF. The CDR3 nucleotides are TGTGCCAGCAGCTTAAGCGGGACCCAGTACTTC.

The chain has TRBV5-1 and TRBJ1-3; D not certain. Looked up from germline, CDR1 is SGHRS and CDR2 is YFSETQ. V was pared by 4 bases and J by 0 bases, with 11 bases between. The CDR3 loop spans 15 amino acids. The chain's CDR3 is CASSVGDTSGNTIYF. CDR3 nucleotide sequence: TGCGCCAGCAGCGTGGGTGACACCTCTGGAAACACCATATATTTT.